This TCR beta chain was profiled in a study of T cells in Graves' hyperthyroidism and ophthalmopathy. Study-level results: Most thyroid-expanded clonotypes above 0.001 were also found in blood. A 13 V-J signature model discriminated ophthalmopathy versus stable hyperthyroidism.

CDR1 is MDHEN and CDR2 is SYDVKM in the germline V gene. The CDR3 spans 16 residues. V was trimmed by 7 bases and J by 0 bases, leaving 16 bases between them. RNA transcripts gave rise to amplified TCR beta CDR3 regions. In the first-round RT-PCR of the TCR CDR3, the HTBI primer set was used. Each CDR3 protein gets one entry after TCRdb re-called the multiplex PCR reads with MiXCR. This sample carries under 650,000 distinct CDR3 sequences, around 15% of them seen once, and the ten largest clones take 3% to 4.5%. This clonotype was seen many times. The antigen remains unidentified. V usage is TRBV28 and J usage is TRBJ1-5; tentatively, D is TRBD1 (5 bases). The receptor's source is a woman aged 30 to 39 with Graves' hyperthyroidism. Sequenced material: blood. CDR3 loop: CASKMTVFPSNQPQHF. The CDR3 nucleotides are TGTGCCAGCAAAATGACAGTTTTCCCTAGCAATCAGCCCCAGCATTTT.